Listed below are T cell receptor beta chains from one sample, sequenced in a study of glioma-infiltrating T cells. TCRdb fed the multiplex PCR reads into MiXCR, producing one record per CDR3 protein. The sample consists of about 380,000 distinct CDR3 sequences, roughly two fifths of them appearing once. Material for sequencing was glioma tissue, nonneoplastic brain tissue, or PBMCs (not recorded which). The receptors come from a human donor with low-grade glioma or glioblastoma, undergoing nonglioma brain surgery, or in good health (not recorded which). The CDR3 runs from the conserved cysteine through the conserved F or W. A D gene is named only where the DNA matches it firmly. The size field is filled for only some rows; it gives once, few, many or a size class.

clone size: many; J gene: TRBJ2-1; D gene: NA; V gene: TRBV6-2/TRBV6-3; CDR3 DNA: TGTGCCAGCAGTTACGGAAACAATGAGCAGTTCTTC; CDR3 protein: CASSYGNNEQFF
clone size: NA; J gene: TRBJ2-1; D gene: NA; V gene: TRBV28; CDR3 DNA: TGTGCCAGCAGCCGCCGGACAGCGCATGGGCCCTACAATGAGCAGTCCTTC; CDR3 protein: CASSRRTAHGPYNEQSF
clone size: many; J gene: TRBJ1-2; D gene: NA; V gene: TRBV20-1; CDR3 DNA: TGCAGTGCGATCAGGGGCGACTATGGCTACACCTTC; CDR3 protein: CSAIRGDYGYTF
clone size: few; J gene: TRBJ2-5; D gene: TRBD2; V gene: TRBV28; CDR3 DNA: TGTGCCAGCAGTTCGGGACTAGCGGGAGTGGAGACCCAGTACTTC; CDR3 protein: CASSSGLAGVETQYF
clone size: few; J gene: TRBJ2-3; D gene: TRBD2; V gene: TRBV7-2; CDR3 DNA: TGTGCCAGCACCTCTAGCGGAGATACGCAGTATTTT; CDR3 protein: CASTSSGDTQYF
clone size: NA; J gene: TRBJ2-1; D gene: NA; V gene: TRBV29-1; CDR3 DNA: TGCAGCGTTCATCTAGCCTCCTACAATGAGCAGTTCTTC; CDR3 protein: CSVHLASYNEQFF
clone size: NA; J gene: TRBJ2-1; D gene: NA; V gene: TRBV6-1; CDR3 DNA: TGTGCCAGCAGTGACGCCATTAGCTCCTACAATGAGCAGTTCTTC; CDR3 protein: CASSDAISSYNEQFF
clone size: few; J gene: TRBJ2-7; D gene: NA; V gene: TRBV29-1; CDR3 DNA: TGCAGCGTTGGCCTACTCACCTACGAGCAGTACTTC; CDR3 protein: CSVGLLTYEQYF
clone size: NA; J gene: TRBJ1-2; D gene: NA; V gene: TRBV7-4; CDR3 DNA: TGTGCCAGCAGCCCCGGTGGCTACACCTTC; CDR3 protein: CASSPGGYTF
clone size: NA; J gene: TRBJ2-1; D gene: NA; V gene: TRBV27; CDR3 DNA: TGTTCCAGCAGTTCCAGTGTCCAGAATGAGCCGTTCTTC; CDR3 protein: CSSSSSVQNEPFF
clone size: NA; J gene: TRBJ2-5; D gene: NA; V gene: TRBV12-3/TRBV12-4; CDR3 DNA: TGTGCCAGCAGTTTAGGGGCGACGTGGGAGACCCAGTACTTC; CDR3 protein: CASSLGATWETQYF
clone size: once; J gene: TRBJ2-3; D gene: NA; V gene: TRBV27; CDR3 DNA: TGTGCCAGAAGTCCCCTCAGCACAGATACGCAGTATTTT; CDR3 protein: CARSPLSTDTQYF
clone size: NA; J gene: TRBJ2-3; D gene: TRBD2; V gene: TRBV4-2; CDR3 DNA: TGTGCCAGCAGCCAAGAGTCCTCTAGCGGGAGAGGAACAGATACGCAGTATTTT; CDR3 protein: CASSQESSSGRGTDTQYF
clone size: NA; J gene: TRBJ2-7; D gene: TRBD2; V gene: TRBV7-8; CDR3 DNA: TGTGCCAGCGGCCCGGGGGGGAACGAGCAGTACTTC; CDR3 protein: CASGPGGNEQYF
clone size: few; J gene: TRBJ2-1; D gene: NA; V gene: TRBV20-1; CDR3 DNA: TGCAGTGCTAGAGATCTTAGCTTAGCCTACAATGAGCAGTTCTTC; CDR3 protein: CSARDLSLAYNEQFF
clone size: once; J gene: TRBJ2-7; D gene: NA; V gene: TRBV6-5; CDR3 DNA: TGTGCCAGCAGTTACGACGCTGTGTACGAGCAGTACTTC; CDR3 protein: CASSYDAVYEQYF
clone size: NA; J gene: TRBJ2-7; D gene: NA; V gene: TRBV18; CDR3 DNA: TGTGCCAGCTCCTCCCAGTCTCGGGGCGACGAGCAGTACTTC; CDR3 protein: CASSSQSRGDEQYF
clone size: few; J gene: TRBJ1-3; D gene: NA; V gene: TRBV4-2; CDR3 DNA: TGTGCCAGCAGCCAAGATAACGCCCCCTCTGGAAACACCATATATTTT; CDR3 protein: CASSQDNAPSGNTIYF
clone size: few; J gene: TRBJ2-1; D gene: TRBD2; V gene: TRBV3-1; CDR3 DNA: TGTGCCAGCAGCACAACTAGCGAGTACAATGAGCAGTTCTTC; CDR3 protein: CASSTTSEYNEQFF
clone size: few; J gene: TRBJ1-1; D gene: NA; V gene: TRBV7-2; CDR3 DNA: TGTGCCAGCAGCGGAGACGCGGTGAGCGCTTTCTTT; CDR3 protein: CASSGDAVSAFF
clone size: NA; J gene: TRBJ1-1; D gene: NA; V gene: TRBV5-1; CDR3 DNA: TGCGCCAGCAGCTTGGCCCTAGGGAACACTGAAGCTTTCTTT; CDR3 protein: CASSLALGNTEAFF
clone size: once; J gene: TRBJ1-2; D gene: TRBD1; V gene: TRBV20-1; CDR3 DNA: TGCAGCGCTAGTGGGGACAGGGGGTCCTTCTATGGCTACACCTTC; CDR3 protein: CSASGDRGSFYGYTF
clone size: NA; J gene: TRBJ2-6; D gene: TRBD1; V gene: TRBV6-2/TRBV6-3; CDR3 DNA: TGTGCTAGCAATGTCACCGGGACAGGGGGATCAGGGGCCAACGTCCTGACTTTC; CDR3 protein: CASNVTGTGGSGANVLTF
clone size: NA; J gene: TRBJ2-1; D gene: NA; V gene: TRBV29-1; CDR3 DNA: TGCAGCGTTGAGGGGGCGGACTACAATGAGCAGTTCTTC; CDR3 protein: CSVEGADYNEQFF
clone size: NA; J gene: TRBJ2-7; D gene: TRBD2; V gene: TRBV30; CDR3 DNA: TGTGCCTGTCAAGGACTAGCGGGAGGTGGCGAGCAGTACTTC; CDR3 protein: CACQGLAGGGEQYF
clone size: NA; J gene: TRBJ2-5; D gene: TRBD2; V gene: TRBV7-2; CDR3 DNA: TGCGCCAGCAGCCAAGTGGGCCTAGCGGGGGGCCAAGAGACCCAGTACTTC; CDR3 protein: CASSQVGLAGGQETQYF
clone size: NA; J gene: TRBJ2-7; D gene: TRBD2; V gene: TRBV7-2; CDR3 DNA: TGTGCCAGCAGCCCCTTGACTAGCGGGGCCTCCTACGAGCAGTACTTC; CDR3 protein: CASSPLTSGASYEQYF
clone size: NA; J gene: TRBJ1-5; D gene: NA; V gene: TRBV19; CDR3 DNA: TGTGCCAGTAGTATGAGGGGACGATCGCCCAATCAGCCCCAGCATTTT; CDR3 protein: CASSMRGRSPNQPQHF
clone size: many; J gene: TRBJ1-2; D gene: TRBD1; V gene: TRBV24-1; CDR3 DNA: TGTGCCACCAGTGATTACGACAGGGATGGCTACACCTTC; CDR3 protein: CATSDYDRDGYTF
clone size: NA; J gene: TRBJ1-4; D gene: NA; V gene: TRBV29-1; CDR3 DNA: TGCAGCGTTGAAGACGCCTCAGGGCCAAATGAAAAGCTGTTTTTT; CDR3 protein: CSVEDASGPNEKLFF
clone size: NA; J gene: TRBJ2-3; D gene: NA; V gene: TRBV2; CDR3 DNA: TGTGCCAGCACCCAAGGTGGGAGTGGGACAGATACGCAGTATTTT; CDR3 protein: CASTQGGSGTDTQYF
clone size: many; J gene: TRBJ2-3; D gene: NA; V gene: TRBV25-1; CDR3 DNA: TGTGCCAGCAGTACCCAAGATGCGGGAAGGGGTAGAGATACGCAGTATTTT; CDR3 protein: CASSTQDAGRGRDTQYF
clone size: NA; J gene: TRBJ1-2; D gene: NA; V gene: TRBV27; CDR3 DNA: TGTGCCAGCAGTTTAGTCGGGGGCTATGGCTATGGCTACACCTTC; CDR3 protein: CASSLVGGYGYGYTF
clone size: many; J gene: TRBJ2-1; D gene: TRBD2; V gene: TRBV7-2; CDR3 DNA: TGTGCCAGCAGGAGAACTAGCGGGAATGAGCAGTTCTTC; CDR3 protein: CASRRTSGNEQFF
clone size: NA; J gene: TRBJ2-5; D gene: NA; V gene: TRBV7-6; CDR3 DNA: TGTGCCAGCAGCCGAGGAATATATTTAGGGGGAGAGACCCAGTACTTC; CDR3 protein: CASSRGIYLGGETQYF
clone size: NA; J gene: TRBJ2-1; D gene: NA; V gene: TRBV28; CDR3 DNA: TGTGCCAGCATCCGCCAAGCTGGACGGAGCTCCTACAATGAGCAGTTCTTC; CDR3 protein: CASIRQAGRSSYNEQFF
clone size: few; J gene: TRBJ2-7; D gene: NA; V gene: TRBV20-1; CDR3 DNA: TGCAGTGCTAGGGGTCGGGTGGGATTCTACGAGCAGTACTTC; CDR3 protein: CSARGRVGFYEQYF
clone size: many; J gene: TRBJ1-5; D gene: NA; V gene: TRBV20-1; CDR3 DNA: TGCAGTGCTAGAGAAACGCCAGACTATAGCAATCAGCCCCAGCATTTT; CDR3 protein: CSARETPDYSNQPQHF
clone size: NA; J gene: TRBJ2-3; D gene: TRBD2; V gene: TRBV20-1; CDR3 DNA: TGCAGTGCTCCCGGGACTAGCGGGAGGGAAGGGGGCACAGATACGCAGTATTTT; CDR3 protein: CSAPGTSGREGGTDTQYF
clone size: NA; J gene: TRBJ2-4; D gene: NA; V gene: TRBV7-2; CDR3 DNA: TGTGCCAGCAGCCTAGGAGGGCCCATGAACATTCAGTACTTC; CDR3 protein: CASSLGGPMNIQYF
clone size: many; J gene: TRBJ2-7; D gene: TRBD2; V gene: TRBV6-2/TRBV6-3; CDR3 DNA: TGTGCCAGCAGTTACTCTTACCGGAACCTTGGTAGCGGGAGCCCGGACGAGCAGTACTTC; CDR3 protein: CASSYSYRNLGSGSPDEQYF
clone size: many; J gene: TRBJ2-1; D gene: NA; V gene: TRBV27; CDR3 DNA: TGTGCCAGCAGTCCTTCCCGGGCCACTGAGCAGTTCTTC; CDR3 protein: CASSPSRATEQFF
clone size: many; J gene: TRBJ2-1; D gene: NA; V gene: TRBV28; CDR3 DNA: TGTGCCAGCAGTTCCTCATGGGATGAGCAGTTCTTC; CDR3 protein: CASSSSWDEQFF
clone size: NA; J gene: TRBJ2-1; D gene: TRBD2; V gene: TRBV28; CDR3 DNA: TGTGCCAGCAACACAAGAAGCGGGAGTAGATACAATGAGCAGTTCTTC; CDR3 protein: CASNTRSGSRYNEQFF
clone size: NA; J gene: TRBJ2-7; D gene: TRBD1; V gene: TRBV18; CDR3 DNA: TGTGCCAGCTCCCCAGGGGGGACAGGTCACGAGCAGTACTTC; CDR3 protein: CASSPGGTGHEQYF
clone size: NA; J gene: TRBJ1-1; D gene: NA; V gene: TRBV29-1; CDR3 DNA: TGCAGCGTTATGTTCCCCACTGAAGCTTTCTTT; CDR3 protein: CSVMFPTEAFF
clone size: NA; J gene: TRBJ2-1; D gene: NA; V gene: TRBV5-1; CDR3 DNA: TGCGCCAGCAGCGCAGCGACAGACATACTTTACAATGAGCAGTTCTTC; CDR3 protein: CASSAATDILYNEQFF
clone size: few; J gene: TRBJ2-2; D gene: TRBD1; V gene: TRBV19; CDR3 DNA: TGTGCCACCCGGGACAGGGGGATGGCCGGGGAGCTGTTTTTT; CDR3 protein: CATRDRGMAGELFF
clone size: many; J gene: TRBJ1-1; D gene: NA; V gene: TRBV19; CDR3 DNA: TGTGCCAGTGCGATGGGGGTAACGGAGAACACTGAAGCTTTCTTT; CDR3 protein: CASAMGVTENTEAFF
clone size: few; J gene: TRBJ1-2; D gene: NA; V gene: TRBV27; CDR3 DNA: TGTGCCAGCAGTTTCGAAAGAGGGACGGGCGGCTACACCTTC; CDR3 protein: CASSFERGTGGYTF
clone size: many; J gene: TRBJ2-7; D gene: TRBD2; V gene: TRBV27; CDR3 DNA: TGTGCCAGCAGTTTGTGGGGGGGCGAGCAGTACTTC; CDR3 protein: CASSLWGGEQYF
clone size: NA; J gene: TRBJ1-2; D gene: NA; V gene: TRBV4-1; CDR3 DNA: TGCGCCAGCAGACTAACAGAGAACTATGGCTACACCTTC; CDR3 protein: CASRLTENYGYTF
clone size: NA; J gene: TRBJ1-5; D gene: NA; V gene: TRBV28; CDR3 DNA: TGTGCCGGCTCTACGGGGGCGGGGGCGGTTGGACAGCCCCAGCATTTT; CDR3 protein: CAGSTGAGAVGQPQHF
clone size: few; J gene: TRBJ1-2; D gene: TRBD1; V gene: TRBV20-1; CDR3 DNA: TGCAGTGCTTTGGACAGGACGTCCTATGGCTACACCTTC; CDR3 protein: CSALDRTSYGYTF
clone size: NA; J gene: TRBJ2-3; D gene: NA; V gene: TRBV18; CDR3 DNA: TGTGCCAGCTCACCTTCCGGGACACCCGAAACAGATACGCAGTATTTT; CDR3 protein: CASSPSGTPETDTQYF